Given below is one T cell receptor beta chain in context. Its antigen is still unknown. Other nucleotide sequences in the sample specify the same CDR3. There were only Caucasian adults among the donors, and all lived in Nashville, Tennessee. Produced via immunoSEQ multiplex PCR; TCRdb's table is partial and in-frame only. The sample includes about 2,500,000 clones, approximately 92% of them seen just once. The data belong to a study of shared clonotypes between healthy human individuals. The overall study: Per donor, three plates held CD4 naive cells, three held CD4 memory, two held CD8 naive and one held CD8 memory.

Findings of the study overall: Researchers found naive subsets generally carried larger estimated richness than memory subsets.

The TCR originated in a man between 18 and 35 years old in good health. Sequencing was done on a sample of naive CD4+ T cells sorted from blood. Subset described: CD45RA+ positively selected.

The CDR3, as DNA: TGTGCCAGCAGTACCGCTTCCTACGAGCAGTACTTC. The encoded protein is CASSTASYEQYF. The chain carries TRBV6-5 and TRBJ2-7, with unresolved D. The CDR3 spans 12 residues. Germline V gives CDR1 MNHEY, CDR2 SVGAGI. The V and J ends lost 5 bases and 1 base respectively, with 6 bases between them.